One and the same sample provided the 23 T cell receptor beta chains below, sequenced in a study of OX40 agonist ivuxolimab in advanced cancers. Assay used: immunoSEQ multiplex PCR; TCRdb lists only in-frame clones, some missing. The sample records approximately 37,000 clones, over 80% being singletons. Source: CD4+ or CD8+ T cells sorted from blood, taken in a trial of the OX40 agonist ivuxolimab. Source of these receptors: an adult with an advanced solid tumor such as melanoma, head and neck, liver or kidney cancer.

This chain connects TRBV5-1 to TRBJ2-5, with D perhaps matching TRBD1 (6 bases). With 4 bases removed from V and 2 bases from J, the gap between germline ends came to 15 bases. CDR3 size: 15 residues. Germline lookup yields CDR1 SGHRS and CDR2 YFSETQ. CDR3 bases: TGCGCCAGCAGCGTTCAAACAGGGCCGCAAGAGACCCAGTACTTC. The encoded protein is CASSVQTGPQETQYF.

This rearrangement joins TRBV6-6 to TRBJ2-3; D is uncertain. Germline CDR1 and CDR2: MNHNY and SVGAGI (reference sequence). With 8 bases removed from V and 5 bases from J, the gap between germline ends came to 8 bases. The CDR3 is made up of 11 amino acids. CDR3 sequence: CASAMGDTQYF. DNA of the CDR3: TGTGCCAGCGCCATGGGAGATACGCAGTATTTT.

Comments on this clone: This same CDR3 is encoded by further DNA sequences in the sample. The gene calls are TRBV19 and TRBJ2-7, with D possibly matching TRBD2 (5 bases). CDR1 is LNHDA, CDR2 SQIVND, per germline (reference sequence). The CDR3 consists of 15 residues. The V and J ends lost 3 bases and 1 base respectively, with 13 bases between them. DNA of the CDR3: TGTGCCAGTAGTATTCAAGGGCGCGGGTCCTACGAGCAGTACTTC. This sequence encodes CASSIQGRGSYEQYF.

This sequence joins TRBV5-1 and TRBJ1-3; no clear D gene. Between the trimmed V and J ends, which lost 2 bases and 0 bases, there was a span of 3 bases. The CDR3 runs to 13 residues. Germline lookup yields CDR1 SGHRS and CDR2 YFSETQ. CDR3 residues: CASSLGSGNTIYF. CDR3 nucleotides: TGCGCCAGCAGCTTAGGCTCTGGAAACACCATATATTTT.

The rearrangement uses TRBV7-9 and TRBJ2-2; tentative D call: TRBD1 (5 bases). The CDR3 is 14 amino acids. Between the trimmed V and J ends, which lost 5 bases and 5 bases, there was a span of 12 bases. CDR1 is SEHNR, CDR2 FQNEAQ, per germline (reference sequence). CDR3 nucleotide sequence: TGTGCCAGCAGCAAAGACAGCAAAACCGGGGAGCTGTTTTTT. Translated, it gives CASSKDSKTGELFF.

The rearrangement uses TRBV5-1 and TRBJ1-2; no clear D. Trimming removed 0 bases from V and 2 bases from J, with 8 bases in between. Germline assignment: CDR1 SGHRS and CDR2 YFSETQ. The CDR3 spans 14 residues. The CDR3 coding sequence is TGCGCCAGCAGCTTGGAGCACCTCAACTATGGCTACACCTTC. Encoded protein: CASSLEHLNYGYTF.

The genes are TRBV6-1 and TRBJ1-1, with 7 nucleotides matching TRBD1. This CDR3 has 15 residues. With V trimmed by 1 base and J by 4 bases, 6 bases remained unmatched. Germline lookup yields CDR1 MNHNS and CDR2 SASEGT. CDR3 nucleotides: TGTGCCAGCAGTGAAGTTGAGGGGGCGGGCACTGAAGCTTTCTTT. Its protein product is CASSEVEGAGTEAFF.

The chain links TRBV6-1 to TRBJ2-3; TRBD1 is a possible D gene (6 bases). V was clipped by 2 bases and J by 4 bases, with 10 bases between them. The V gene's germline CDR1 is MNHNS and CDR2 SASEGT. There are 14 residues in the CDR3. The CDR3 protein is CASSERAGADTQYF. The CDR3 DNA follows: TGTGCCAGCAGTGAACGGGCAGGGGCAGATACGCAGTATTTT.

V is TRBV11-1 and J is TRBJ1-2, with D uncertain. From germline, CDR1 is SGHAT and CDR2 FQDESV (reference sequence). The CDR3 runs 12 residues. Trimming shortened V by 6 bases and J by 1 base, and 6 bases separated the two germline ends. CDR3 residues: CASSKDNYGYTF. The CDR3 DNA follows: TGTGCCAGCAGTAAGGATAACTATGGCTACACCTTC. Filled out from reference TRBV11-1 and TRBJ1-2, the complete variable domain reads EAEVAQSPRYKITEKSQAVAFWCDPISGHATLYWYRQILGQGPELLVQFQDESVVDDSQLPKDRFSAERLKGVDSTLKIQPAELGDSAMYLCASSKDNYGYTFGSGTRLTVV.

The genes are TRBV2 and TRBJ2-7; 11 bases align to TRBD1. After removal of 4 bases from V and 3 bases from J, the junction contained 2 bases not matched to a gene. The CDR3 is 14 amino acids. Germline CDR1 SNHLY, CDR2 FYNNEI. The DNA for the CDR3 is TGTGCCAGCAGTGGGACAGGGGGCTACTACGAGCAGTACTTC. Translated, it gives CASSGTGGYYEQYF.

CDR3 sequence: CASSPIVPDTQYF. In nucleotides, the CDR3 is TGTGCCAGCAGCCCGATAGTACCAGATACGCAGTATTTT. The chain recombines TRBV7-2 with TRBJ2-3; D gene unclear. The CDR3 runs to 13 residues. CDR1 is SGHTA and CDR2 is FQGNSA in the germline V gene. V was pared by 5 bases and J by 4 bases, with 10 bases between.

The rearrangement links TRBV5-1 to TRBJ2-3, with D tentatively TRBD2 (6 bases). Germline V gene data show CDR1 as SGHRS and CDR2 as YFSETQ. The CDR3 loop spans 16 amino acids. Trimming stripped 4 bases from V and 1 base from J, with 16 bases between. DNA for the CDR3: TGCGCCAGCAGCCGGGATGCAGGAGGGGGCACAGATACGCAGTATTTT. The encoded protein is CASSRDAGGGTDTQYF.

The rearrangement joins TRBV27 to TRBJ1-4, with no clear D. V lost 6 bases, J lost 5 bases, and 13 bases lay in between. Germline values: CDR1 MNHEY, CDR2 SMNVEV (reference sequence). This CDR3 region has 14 residues. CDR3 nucleotides: TGTGCCAGCAGGCTTTCATATACCAATGAAAAACTGTTTTTT. It yields the protein CASRLSYTNEKLFF.

This chain uses TRBV5-6 with TRBJ2-3; 9 nucleotides align to TRBD1. In germline, CDR1 is SGHDT, CDR2 YYEEEE. This CDR3 comprises 16 residues. The V and J ends lost 1 base and 4 bases, in that order; junction bases with no gene match: 7. As DNA, the CDR3 is TGTGCCAGCAGCTTGAGCCCGGGACAGGGCCCAGATACGCAGTATTTT. Its translation is CASSLSPGQGPDTQYF. Full variable domain (rest looked up from reference TRBV5-6 and TRBJ2-3): DAGVTQSPTHLIKTRGQQVTLRCSPKSGHDTVSWYQQALGQGPQFIFQYYEEEERQRGNFPDRFSGHQFPNYSSELNVNALLLGDSALYLCASSLSPGQGPDTQYFGPGTRLTVL.

The V gene is TRBV2, the J gene TRBJ2-7; 9 nucleotides align to TRBD1. Germline V lookup: CDR1 SNHLY, CDR2 FYNNEI. This CDR3 is built from 16 residues. V trimming: 5 bases; J trimming: 6 bases; junction bases outside the gene matches: 14. CDR3 loop: CASSLAPGQGLSEQYF. The CDR3, as DNA: TGTGCCAGCAGTCTTGCCCCGGGACAGGGACTGTCCGAGCAGTACTTC.

This chain uses TRBV4-2 with TRBJ2-7; unclear D gene. Germline assignment: CDR1 LGHNA and CDR2 YNFKEQ. The V end was cut by 0 bases, the J end by 2 bases, with 5 bases between. The CDR3 consists of 13 residues. The CDR3 sequence is CASSQDRTYEQYF. The CDR3 bases are TGTGCCAGCAGCCAAGACCGGACCTACGAGCAGTACTTC.

In this sample, this clone turned up a few times. The chain combines TRBV6-6 with TRBJ1-6; 8 nucleotides align to TRBD1. The J segment lost 11 bases and the V segment lost 2 bases, leaving 8 bases of the junction unmatched. Germline V lookup: CDR1 MNHNY, CDR2 SVGAGI (reference sequence). CDR3 size: 15 residues. The DNA for the CDR3 is TGTGCCAGCAGTTACGGACAGGGAATAGAGACACCCCTCCACTTT. Translating it yields CASSYGQGIETPLHF.

By share, this clone ranks as medium-sized. V is TRBV5-6 and J is TRBJ1-1, with a tentative D call TRBD1 (6 bases). The CDR3 spans 15 residues. Trimming removed 4 bases from V and 5 bases from J, with 18 bases in between. Germline V gene data show CDR1 as SGHDT and CDR2 as YYEEEE. CDR3 amino acids: CASSPTGLGRTEAFF. In nucleotides, the CDR3 is TGTGCCAGCAGCCCAACAGGGTTAGGGCGGACTGAAGCTTTCTTT.

The chain recombines TRBV6-5 with TRBJ2-1, with D unresolved. V lost 3 bases and J lost 13, with 7 bases in between. This CDR3 spans 10 amino acids. CDR1 is MNHEY and CDR2 is SVGAGI in the germline V gene. CDR3 residues: CASSYVGQFF. In nucleotides, the CDR3 is TGTGCCAGCAGTTATGTTGGACAGTTCTTC.

V and J are TRBV11-2 and TRBJ1-1; D not certain. The length of the CDR3 is 15 residues. CDR1 is SGHAT, CDR2 FQNNGV, per germline. The V and J ends lost 5 bases and 1 base respectively, with 14 bases between them. The CDR3 sequence: CASSLRTVSNTEAFF. In DNA form, the CDR3 reads TGTGCCAGCAGCCTCAGGACTGTTTCGAACACTGAAGCTTTCTTT. Based on the CDR3 plus reference TRBV11-2 and TRBJ1-1, the full variable domain is EAGVAQSPRYKIIEKRQSVAFWCNPISGHATLYWYQQILGQGPKLLIQFQNNGVVDDSQLPKDRFSAERLKGVDSTLKIQPAKLEDSAVYLCASSLRTVSNTEAFFGQGTRLTVV.

This chain connects TRBV15 to TRBJ2-5, with D uncertain. The germline CDR1 and CDR2 sequences are LNHNV and YYDKDF (reference sequence). V was pared by 1 base and J by 2 bases, with 8 bases between. The CDR3 loop spans 14 amino acids. The CDR3 DNA is TGTGCCACCAGCAGAGCAGGCAGTCAAGAGACCCAGTACTTC. It specifies CATSRAGSQETQYF.

The chain links TRBV29-1 to TRBJ2-2; 8 bases are shared with TRBD2. The CDR3 runs 16 residues. The junction had 12 bases not matched to a gene; V was cut back by 3 bases and J by 6 bases. Germline V lookup: CDR1 SQVTM, CDR2 ANQGSEA. CDR3 nucleotide sequence: TGCAGCGTTGACGTCGGGGGGGCCTTTGGGTCCGGGGAGCTGTTTTTT. Its protein is CSVDVGGAFGSGELFF.

The gene calls are TRBV6-4 and TRBJ1-2, with D possibly TRBD1 on 5 matching bases. The ends were cut back, 6 bases at V and 5 bases at J, with 19 bases in the middle. The CDR3 is made up of 15 amino acids. Germline CDR1 MRHNA, CDR2 SNTAGT. CDR3 nucleotide sequence: TGTGCCAGCAGCCGACAGTTCACAGATGGTTATGGCTACACCTTC. Its translation is CASSRQFTDGYGYTF.